These 22 T cell receptor beta chains came from one sample sequenced in a study of cytomegalovirus exposure and HLA in healthy donors. It was with 60 Vbeta and 13 Jbeta primers that the PCR ran. Measured with immunoSEQ multiplex PCR; TCRdb has only the in-frame clones, and not every one. This table has 150,000 to 200,000 clones, roughly 84% appearing once. Sample: PBMCs. The receptors here all came from a woman younger than 30 in good health and CMV-seronegative.

The chain joins TRBV9 to TRBJ1-1, with D tentatively TRBD1 (5 bases). The CDR3 has 20 residues. Trimming cost V 4 bases and J 6 bases, with 34 bases left between them. Germline V gene lookup returns CDR1 SGDLS and CDR2 YYNGEE. CDR3 coding DNA: TGTGCCAGCAGCCAGTACGTATTTAAAGGGGAACGGATGGACGGACCTGAAGCTTTCTTT. As protein: CASSQYVFKGERMDGPEAFF.

This chain connects TRBV30 to TRBJ1-5, with 7 bases aligning to TRBD1. This CDR3 is 14 amino acids long. V lost 3 bases, J lost 4 bases, and 6 bases stayed unmatched. Germline V gene data show CDR1 as GTSNPN and CDR2 as SVGIG (reference sequence). In DNA, the CDR3 is TGTGCCTGGAGCCTGGGACAGAATAATCAGCCCCAGCATTTT. Its translation: CAWSLGQNNQPQHF.

The genes are TRBV30 and TRBJ2-7; TRBD1 aligns across 8 bases. CDR1 and CDR2 from the germline V gene are GTSNPN and SVGIG (reference sequence). The CDR3 runs 13 residues. The V and J ends lost 4 bases and 4 bases, in that order; junction bases with no gene match: 6. CDR3 sequence: CAWKTGAAYEQYF. The CDR3 region has the DNA TGTGCCTGGAAGACAGGGGCGGCGTACGAGCAGTACTTC. The complete variable domain, with remaining parts taken from reference TRBV30 and TRBJ2-7, reads SQTIHQWPATLVQPVGSPLSLECTVEGTSNPNLYWYRQAAGRGLQLLFYSVGIGQISSEVPQNLSASRPQDRQFILSSKKLLLSDSGFYLCAWKTGAAYEQYFGPGTRLTVT.

The chain employs TRBV6-4 and TRBJ2-7, with 7 bases lining up with TRBD1. The CDR3 is 15 amino acids. The J segment lost 5 bases and the V segment lost 3 bases, leaving 10 bases of the junction unmatched. CDR1 is MRHNA and CDR2 is SNTAGT in the germline V gene. The CDR3 here is CASSDRGQWLHEQYF. CDR3 DNA sequence: TGTGCCAGCAGTGATAGGGGACAGTGGCTCCACGAGCAGTACTTC.

The rearrangement uses TRBV4-2 and TRBJ2-7, with TRBD1 as a possible D gene (6 bases). Germline CDR1 LGHNA, CDR2 YNFKEQ. The CDR3 consists of 14 residues. Trimming stripped 0 bases from V and 2 bases from J, with 8 bases between. CDR3 amino acids: CASSQDQGTYEQYF. DNA for the CDR3: TGTGCCAGCAGCCAAGATCAGGGGACCTACGAGCAGTACTTC.

Only a few counts were recorded for this clone. The chain is built from TRBV4-1 and TRBJ2-7; 8 nucleotides agree with TRBD2. V lost 4 bases to trimming and J lost 2 bases; unmatched junction nucleotides: 10. Germline CDR1 reads MGHRA; CDR2 reads YSYEKL. The CDR3 sequence is 16 residues long. CDR3 DNA: TGCGCCAGCAGCCGCCTCTGGACTAGCCTGGCCTACGAGCAGTACTTC. Translating gives CASSRLWTSLAYEQYF.

This chain joins TRBV19 and TRBJ1-2; D is possibly TRBD1 (6 bases). V was shortened by 6 bases and J by 5 bases, with 13 bases between the two germline ends. Germline CDR1 LNHDA, CDR2 SQIVND (reference sequence). The CDR3 runs 13 residues. The CDR3 protein is CASRPTRGYGYTF. Written as DNA, the CDR3 is TGTGCCAGTAGGCCGACGAGGGGGTATGGCTACACCTTC.

J is TRBJ2-5 and V is TRBV2; the D gene is possibly TRBD2 (7 bases). From germline, CDR1 is SNHLY and CDR2 FYNNEI. The CDR3 length is 13 residues. The V and J ends lost 10 bases and 7 bases respectively, with 19 bases between them. CDR3 sequence (DNA): TGTGCCACCAGGGGACTATCGTGGGGGACCCAGTACTTC. This codes for CATRGLSWGTQYF.

The chain couples TRBV7-6 to TRBJ2-7, with unresolved D. V was pared by 1 base and J by 0 bases, with 4 bases between. The V gene's germline CDR1 is SGHVS and CDR2 FNYEAQ. This CDR3 has 13 amino acids. The CDR3 nucleotides read TGTGCCAGCAGCTTAGACAGCTCCTACGAGCAGTACTTC. It translates to CASSLDSSYEQYF.

The J gene is TRBJ1-5, the V gene TRBV27; no reliable D call. V was trimmed by 8 bases and J by 0 bases, leaving 17 bases between them. Germline V gene lookup returns CDR1 MNHEY and CDR2 SMNVEV (reference sequence). CDR3 length: 16 amino acids. CDR3 loop: CASSMRAAYSNQPQHF. CDR3 nucleotides: TGTGCCAGCTCAATGCGGGCAGCATATAGCAATCAGCCCCAGCATTTT.

This clone was detected only once. The chain has TRBV27 and TRBJ1-5; perhaps TRBD1 as D (5 bases). CDR1 is MNHEY, CDR2 SMNVEV, per germline (reference sequence). V lost 5 bases and J lost 6, with 14 bases in between. The CDR3 covers 14 residues. The CDR3 DNA is TGTGCCAGCAGTCCCCTGGGAGGGGTTCAGCCCCAGCATTTT. Its protein product is CASSPLGGVQPQHF.

This rearrangement joins TRBV18 to TRBJ2-5, with TRBD1 identical over 9 bases. Germline V lookup: CDR1 KGHSH, CDR2 LQKENI. Trimming at V came to 5 bases and at J to 5 bases, leaving 9 bases not matched to a gene. The CDR3 sequence is 15 residues long. CDR3 sequence (DNA): TGTGCCAGCTCAACCCAACAGGGGGCCGAGGAGACCCAGTACTTC. Its translation: CASSTQQGAEETQYF.

The chain uses TRBV2 and TRBJ1-6; D might be TRBD1 (6 bases). Deletions cut 2 bases from V and 8 bases from J, with 13 bases between. This CDR3 has 15 residues. The V gene's germline CDR1 is SNHLY and CDR2 FYNNEI. Here the CDR3 DNA reads TGTGCCAGCAGTGAAAGGGGCAGGGGATATTCACCCCTCCACTTT. It yields the protein CASSERGRGYSPLHF.

Of note for this clone: A read error may account for a junction end that differs from germline. V usage is TRBV7-9 and J usage is TRBJ2-1, with 11 bases fitting TRBD2. CDR3 size: 15 residues. Germline CDR1 reads SEHNR; CDR2 reads FQNEAQ (reference sequence). CDR3 coding DNA: TGTTCCAGCAGCTCCCGGGTAGCGGGGGGGCATGAGCAGTTCTTC. This gives the protein CSSSSRVAGGHEQFF.

The chain combines TRBV7-3 with TRBJ2-1; 14 bases map to TRBD2. V shed 6 bases, J shed 0 bases, and the junction held 7 bases outside the gene matches. Germline V lookup: CDR1 SGHTA, CDR2 FQGTGA. This CDR3 region has 18 residues. The CDR3 nucleotides are TGTGCCAGCAGGGGGGGACTAGCGGGGGCGAGCTCCTACAATGAGCAGTTCTTC. Protein product: CASRGGLAGASSYNEQFF.

The chain employs TRBV7-8 and TRBJ2-5; maybe TRBD1 (6 bases). Germline V gene lookup returns CDR1 SGHVS and CDR2 FQNEAQ. This CDR3 has 14 amino acids. V lost 5 bases, J lost 2 bases, and 12 bases lay in between. The CDR3 DNA is TGTGCCAGCAGCCCAACAGGGTTTCAAGAGACCCAGTACTTC. Its protein is CASSPTGFQETQYF.

The chain joins TRBV19 to TRBJ2-5, with 9 nucleotides matching TRBD1. CDR3 length: 14 amino acids. V dropped 6 bases and J dropped 5; count of bases not matched to a gene: 7. Germline V gene sequence: CDR1 LNHDA, CDR2 SQIVND (reference sequence). The CDR3, as DNA: TGTGCCAGTAGAGGCACAGGGGGCCGGGAGACCCAGTACTTC. Its translation is CASRGTGGRETQYF. The full variable domain, its missing parts supplied by reference TRBV19 and TRBJ2-5, is DGGITQSPKYLFRKEGQNVTLSCEQNLNHDAMYWYRQDPGQGLRLIYYSQIVNDFQKGDIAEGYSVSREKKESFPLTVTSAQKNPTAFYLCASRGTGGRETQYFGPGTRLLVL.

About this clone itself: The CDR3 does not end in the conserved phenylalanine or tryptophan, so this is likely a read error. The chain has TRBV18 and TRBJ1-1; no clear D gene. The CDR3 consists of 13 residues. CDR1 is KGHSH, CDR2 LQKENI, per germline. V shed 6 bases and J shed 7 bases, with 15 bases lying between them. The CDR3: CASSRLTINEAFL. CDR3 coding DNA: TGTGCCAGCTCCCGCCTTACGATTAATGAAGCTTTCCTT.

This rearrangement joins TRBV27 to TRBJ1-2, with 8 nucleotides matching TRBD1. There are 12 residues in the CDR3. With V trimmed by 6 bases and J by 8 bases, 5 bases remained unmatched. Germline V gives CDR1 MNHEY, CDR2 SMNVEV (reference sequence). CDR3: CASRIRGQGYTF. DNA of the CDR3: TGTGCCAGCAGGATCAGGGGGCAAGGCTACACCTTC.

The chain uses TRBV27 and TRBJ2-3; 10 bases map to TRBD2. In germline, CDR1 is MNHEY, CDR2 SMNVEV (reference sequence). This CDR3 is built from 14 residues. The trim removed 9 bases at V and 4 bases at J, leaving 7 bases unmatched. The CDR3 here is CASSGTSAADTQYF. The CDR3 DNA reads TGTGCCAGTTCCGGGACTAGCGCGGCAGATACGCAGTATTTT.

The V call is TRBV6-1, the J call TRBJ2-1; weak D call: TRBD1 (6 bases). The CDR3 spans 12 residues. CDR1 is MNHNS and CDR2 is SASEGT in the germline V gene. V lost 6 bases and J lost 14, with 17 bases in between. The CDR3 bases are TGTGCCAGCAGCCCGGGTAGGCCAGGGGAGTTCTTC. Amino acids: CASSPGRPGEFF.

The chain couples TRBV5-1 to TRBJ1-2; D not certain. CDR1 and CDR2 (germline): SGHRS, YFSETQ. The V end was cut by 5 bases, the J end by 2 bases, with 13 bases between. This CDR3 spans 14 amino acids. This chain's CDR3 is CASRVFPENYGYTF. In nucleotides, the CDR3 is TGCGCCAGCAGAGTTTTTCCAGAAAACTATGGCTACACCTTC. The full variable domain, rest sourced from reference TRBV5-1 and TRBJ1-2, is KAGVTQTPRYLIKTRGQQVTLSCSPISGHRSVSWYQQTPGQGLQFLFEYFSETQRNKGNFPGRFSGRQFSNSRSEMNVSTLELGDSALYLCASRVFPENYGYTFGSGTRLTVV.